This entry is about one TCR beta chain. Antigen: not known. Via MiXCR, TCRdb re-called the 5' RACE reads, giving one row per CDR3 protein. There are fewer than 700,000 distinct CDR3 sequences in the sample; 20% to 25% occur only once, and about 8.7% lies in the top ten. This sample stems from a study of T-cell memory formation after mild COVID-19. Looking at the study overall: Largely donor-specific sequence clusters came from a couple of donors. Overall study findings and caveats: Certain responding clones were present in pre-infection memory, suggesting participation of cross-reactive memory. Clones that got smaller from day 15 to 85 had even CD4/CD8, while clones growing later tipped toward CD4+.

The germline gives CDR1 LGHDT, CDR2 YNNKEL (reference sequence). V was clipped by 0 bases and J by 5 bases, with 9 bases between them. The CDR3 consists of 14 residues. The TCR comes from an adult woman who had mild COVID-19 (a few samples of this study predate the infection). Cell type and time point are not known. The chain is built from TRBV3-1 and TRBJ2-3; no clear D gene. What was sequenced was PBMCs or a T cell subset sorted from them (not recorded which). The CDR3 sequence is CASSQEHGGDTQYF. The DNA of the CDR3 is TGTGCCAGCAGCCAAGAGCATGGTGGAGATACGCAGTATTTT.